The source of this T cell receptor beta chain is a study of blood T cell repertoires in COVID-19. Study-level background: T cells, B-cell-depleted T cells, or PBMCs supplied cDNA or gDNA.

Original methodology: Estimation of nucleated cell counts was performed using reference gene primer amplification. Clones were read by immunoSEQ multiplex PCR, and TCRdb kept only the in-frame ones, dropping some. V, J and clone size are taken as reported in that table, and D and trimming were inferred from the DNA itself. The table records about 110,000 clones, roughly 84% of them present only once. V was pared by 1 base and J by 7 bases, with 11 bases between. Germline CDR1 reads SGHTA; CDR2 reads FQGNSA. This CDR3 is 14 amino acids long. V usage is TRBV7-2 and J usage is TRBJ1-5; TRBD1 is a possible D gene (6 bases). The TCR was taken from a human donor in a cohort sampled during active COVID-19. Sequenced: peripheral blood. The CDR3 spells CASSLGGQGQPQHF. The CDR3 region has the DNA TGTGCCAGCAGCTTAGGGGGGCAGGGACAGCCCCAGCATTTT.